The rows below give T cell receptor beta chains drawn from one sample of a study of shared clonotypes between healthy human individuals. The table came from immunoSEQ multiplex PCR; TCRdb's copy has only in-frame clones and leaves some out. This sample has about 2.1 million clones; approximately 94% occur once, and the top ten carry approximately 1.7%. Sequencing input: naive CD8+ T cells from PBMCs. The receptors stem from a man younger than 30 in good health. Some clones in this sample may be carry-over from other donors' samples. Each CDR3 is given with its conserved first and last residue. Each record gives: V gene, clone size, J gene, D gene, CDR3 DNA, CDR3 protein. A D gene is named only where the DNA matches it firmly. Expanded clones are given a class, and other clones once, few, many or no size at all.

V: TRBV27
size: .
J: TRBJ2-3
D: TRBD2
DNA: TGTGCCAGCACCCCACTAGCGGGAGGTTCATGGGGCACAGATACGCAGTATTTT
CDR3: CASTPLAGGSWGTDTQYF

V: TRBV29-1
size: .
J: TRBJ2-1
D: TRBD2
DNA: TGCAGCGTTCGGGGGGGCTCCTACAATGAGCAGTTCTTC
CDR3: CSVRGGSYNEQFF

V: TRBV6-4
size: .
J: TRBJ1-2
D: .
DNA: TGTGCCAGCAGTGAGCCCCCGGGTGGCTACACCTTC
CDR3: CASSEPPGGYTF

V: TRBV6-5
size: .
J: TRBJ2-1
D: .
DNA: TGTGCCAGCAGGACCCTGGACTACACCAATGAGCAGTTCTTC
CDR3: CASRTLDYTNEQFF

V: TRBV11-2
size: once
J: TRBJ2-3
D: TRBD2
DNA: TGTGCCAGCAGCTCTTACCCCGCCCCGGGAGGCCCGGGAGATACGCAGTATTTT
CDR3: CASSSYPAPGGPGDTQYF

V: TRBV5-8
size: .
J: TRBJ2-2
D: .
DNA: TGTGCCAGCAGCTTCGGCGTCGGTAGCACCGGGGAGCTGTTTTTT
CDR3: CASSFGVGSTGELFF

V: TRBV4-3
size: .
J: TRBJ2-1
D: .
DNA: TGCGCCAGCAGTCGATCACGAGAGCAGTTCTTC
CDR3: CASSRSREQFF

V: TRBV6-1
size: .
J: TRBJ1-1
D: .
DNA: TGTGCCAGCAGTGAAGACCCCCCTGGCACTGAAGCTTTCTTT
CDR3: CASSEDPPGTEAFF

V: TRBV16
size: .
J: TRBJ2-7
D: TRBD1
DNA: TGTGCCAGCAGCCAAGGTCCGAAAGGGGGCGACGAGCAGTACTTC
CDR3: CASSQGPKGGDEQYF

V: TRBV9
size: .
J: TRBJ2-7
D: TRBD2
DNA: TGTGCCACCGGGACTAGCGTCTCCTACGAGCAGTACTTC
CDR3: CATGTSVSYEQYF